This T cell receptor beta chain was sequenced during a study of blood T cell repertoires in COVID-19. Study information: Acute and convalescent COVID-19 specimens originated in the United States, Italy and Spain.

Original data processing: Reference gene primer amplification gave nucleated cell count estimates. TCRdb's copy holds only in-frame clones and misses some; the assay was immunoSEQ multiplex PCR. V and J calls and clone size are copied from that table; D and trimming were computed from the DNA. The table lists approximately 330,000 clones, roughly 89% of them singletons. With 1 base removed from V and 5 bases from J, the gap between germline ends came to 14 bases. Germline CDR1 reads LGHDT; CDR2 reads YNNKEL (reference sequence). The CDR3 runs 15 residues. The sequenced sample consisted of peripheral blood. V gene TRBV3-1 (or the pseudogene TRBV3-2) combines with J gene TRBJ1-1; tentative D call: TRBD1 (5 bases). This TCR came from a man aged 30-40 years with COVID-19, enrolled during active disease. CDR3 bases: TGTGCCAGCAGCCAAGTAAACGTCAGGGTGACTGAAGCTTTCTTT. Translating it yields CASSQVNVRVTEAFF.